This T cell receptor (beta chain) was retrieved from a study of beta chain features in type 1 diabetes. Study observations and caveats: Significant though moderate, a shortening of TCRB CDR3s appeared in all four CD4+ subsets of Type 1 diabetes patients. HLA influence on TCRB rearrangement stayed unresolved here.

The CDR3 runs to 12 residues. Germline assignment: CDR1 KGHSH and CDR2 LQKENI. V was pared by 4 bases and J by 7 bases, with 10 bases between. Every single donor gave one heparinised blood draw, and these averaged roughly 120 mL. Note on this clone: Its matching antigen is unknown.

Expressed TCRB transcripts were sequenced because the entire RNA isolate underwent reverse transcription. Measured with immunoSEQ multiplex PCR; TCRdb has only the in-frame clones, and not every one. The sample shows about 16,000 clones, around 70% of them seen only once. Source material: stem cell memory CD4+ T cells from blood. This TCR derives from a man aged 25-45 years with type 1 diabetes. This chain joins TRBV18 and TRBJ1-1; D possibly corresponds to TRBD1 (6 bases). CDR3: CASSLNRDEAFF. In DNA form, the CDR3 reads TGTGCCAGCTCACTAAACAGGGATGAAGCTTTCTTT.